This T cell receptor beta chain originates from a study of CD8+ T cells in alopecia areata. Whole-study context: Those patients who were treated received oral tofacitinib, which was given at 5 to 10 mg twice daily for moderate-to-severe alopecia areata. The tofacitinib course ran for 6 to 18 months and was followed by 6 months off drug.

Sequencing templates came from extracted RNA that was reverse transcribed into cDNA. The method was immunoSEQ multiplex PCR; TCRdb's version includes in-frame clones alone and lacks a portion of them. The table includes 150,000 or so clones, more than 40% detected once. Of note for this clone: Its antigen is still unknown.

Study-level results: Scalp repertoires also include resident alphabeta T cells from normal skin. Clonality exceeded that of normal scalp in lesional scalp, most notably in alopecia totalis/universalis.

Germline V gives CDR1 SQVTM, CDR2 ANQGSEA. V dropped 7 bases and J dropped 5; count of bases not matched to a gene: 8. The CDR3 contains 13 residues. The source of this sequence is a human donor with alopecia areata. The V and J genes are TRBV29-1 and TRBJ2-5, with TRBD1 identical over 9 bases. Sequencing used CD4+ T cells sorted from blood. The CDR3 DNA reads as TGCAGCGGCTGGCGGGACAGGGAGGAGACCCAGTACTTC. It is translated as CSGWRDREETQYF.